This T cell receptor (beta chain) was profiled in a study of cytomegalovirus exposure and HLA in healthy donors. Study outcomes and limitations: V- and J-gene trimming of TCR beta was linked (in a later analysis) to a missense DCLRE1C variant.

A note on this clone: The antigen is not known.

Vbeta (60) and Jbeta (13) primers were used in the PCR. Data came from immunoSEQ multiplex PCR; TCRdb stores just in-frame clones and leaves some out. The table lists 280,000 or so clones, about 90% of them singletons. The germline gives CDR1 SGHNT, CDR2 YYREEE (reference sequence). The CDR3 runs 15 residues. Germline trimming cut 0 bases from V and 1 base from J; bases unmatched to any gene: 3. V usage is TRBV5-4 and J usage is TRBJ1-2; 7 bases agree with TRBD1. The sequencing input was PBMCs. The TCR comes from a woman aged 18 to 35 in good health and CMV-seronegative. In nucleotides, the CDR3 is TGTGCCAGCAGCTTGGACAGGGGCCTTAACTATGGCTACACCTTC. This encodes CASSLDRGLNYGYTF.